This T cell receptor (beta chain) is from a study of T cells in Graves' hyperthyroidism and ophthalmopathy. Researchers defined stable Graves' hyperthyroidism as no ophthalmopathy progression within 18 months. Lactation, pregnancy, other autoimmune disease or uncontrolled infection led to exclusion of patients. Germline CDR1 reads SNHLY; CDR2 reads FYNNEI. This CDR3 has 14 residues. The V and J ends lost 4 bases and 3 bases respectively, with 9 bases between them. Template material for amplifying TCR beta CDR3 regions consisted of RNA transcripts. An initial round of RT-PCR targeting the TCR CDR3 relied on the HTBI primer set. TCRdb itself ran the multiplex PCR reads through MiXCR, one entry per CDR3 protein. This sample has 750,000 to 950,000 distinct CDR3 sequences, with more than 30% found just once.

The chain combines TRBV2 with TRBJ2-2; D may be TRBD1 (6 bases). The TCR originated in a man between 18 and 35 years old with Graves' hyperthyroidism. Sequences were obtained from blood. The CDR3 region is CASSGAGDTGELFF. The CDR3 region has the DNA TGTGCCAGCAGTGGGGCAGGGGACACCGGGGAGCTGTTTTTT.